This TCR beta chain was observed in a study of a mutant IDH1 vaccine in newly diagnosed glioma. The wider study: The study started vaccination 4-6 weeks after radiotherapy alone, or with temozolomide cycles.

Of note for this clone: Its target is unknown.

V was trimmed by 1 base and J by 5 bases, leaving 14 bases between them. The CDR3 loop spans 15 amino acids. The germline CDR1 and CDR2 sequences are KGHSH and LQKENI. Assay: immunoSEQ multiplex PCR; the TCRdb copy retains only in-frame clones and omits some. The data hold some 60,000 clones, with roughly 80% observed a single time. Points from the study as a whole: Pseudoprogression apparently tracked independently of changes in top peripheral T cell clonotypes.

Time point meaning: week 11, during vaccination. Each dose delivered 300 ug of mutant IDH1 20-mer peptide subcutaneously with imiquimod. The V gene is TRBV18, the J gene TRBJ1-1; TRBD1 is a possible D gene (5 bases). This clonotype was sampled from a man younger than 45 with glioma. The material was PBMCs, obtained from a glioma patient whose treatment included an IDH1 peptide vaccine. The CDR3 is CASSPQTARETEAFF. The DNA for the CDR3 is TGTGCCAGCTCACCACAGACAGCCCGTGAGACTGAAGCTTTCTTT.